Presented here are 2 T cell receptor beta chains from one specimen sequenced in a study of cytotoxic CD8 clonotypes in ibrutinib-treated CLL. Libraries were prepared by immunoSEQ multiplex PCR; TCRdb keeps only in-frame clonotypes and omits some of them. The table records about 300,000 clones, roughly two thirds of them present only once. The sample consisted of PBMCs, taken after 36 months of ibrutinib treatment. The receptors here all came from a human donor with chronic lymphocytic leukemia.

This chain connects TRBV6-5 to TRBJ1-4; no clear D. The germline CDR1 and CDR2 sequences are MNHEY and SVGAGI. The CDR3 contains 14 residues. Trimming stripped 4 bases from V and 8 bases from J, with 14 bases between. CDR3 DNA: TGTGCCAGCAGTTCAGGTTGGGAGGAAGAAAAACTGTTTTTT. Its translation: CASSSGWEEEKLFF.

The table lists this clone with a few counts. This sequence joins TRBV20-1 and TRBJ2-7, with D possibly TRBD1 on 5 matching bases. Germline V gives CDR1 DFQATT, CDR2 SNEGSKA (reference sequence). The CDR3 spans 11 residues. Between the trimmed V and J ends, which lost 7 bases and 3 bases, there was a span of 10 bases. The CDR3 loop reads CSGGIGYEQYF. The CDR3 bases are TGCAGTGGGGGCATCGGCTACGAGCAGTACTTC.